This is a list of T cell receptor beta chains from one sample in a study of blood T cell repertoires in COVID-19. The data were produced by immunoSEQ multiplex PCR, yet TCRdb's version contains in-frame clones alone and is incomplete. The sample consists of tens of thousands of clones, about 85% of them appearing once. Input material: peripheral blood. The receptors originated from a human donor in a cohort sampled during active COVID-19. Each CDR3 is given with its conserved first and last residue. Each record gives: V gene, clone size, D gene, J gene, CDR3 protein, CDR3 DNA. The D gene is left open where the match is weak. A row's size may be missing; if present it is once, few, many or a size class.

V gene: TRBV30
clone size: few
D gene: NA
J gene: TRBJ1-3
CDR3 protein: CAWKPRQEFSGNTIYF
CDR3 DNA: TGTGCCTGGAAGCCCAGACAGGAGTTCTCTGGAAACACCATATATTTT

V gene: TRBV5-1
clone size: NA
D gene: NA
J gene: TRBJ1-1
CDR3 protein: CASSLSVSGGPEAFF
CDR3 DNA: TGCGCCAGCAGCTTGTCGGTCTCGGGGGGCCCTGAAGCTTTCTTT

V gene: TRBV27
clone size: few
D gene: NA
J gene: TRBJ1-6
CDR3 protein: CASSSRGGWTADNSPLHF
CDR3 DNA: TGTGCCAGCAGTTCCCGAGGCGGCTGGACAGCCGATAATTCACCCCTCCACTTT

V gene: TRBV27
clone size: NA
D gene: TRBD2
J gene: TRBJ2-2
CDR3 protein: CASSFRGRTIGGELFF
CDR3 DNA: TGTGCCAGCAGTTTCCGCGGGAGAACCATCGGCGGGGAGCTGTTTTTT

V gene: TRBV19
clone size: once
D gene: NA
J gene: TRBJ2-4
CDR3 protein: CASSIGSPWDTNLAKNIQYF
CDR3 DNA: TGTGCCAGTAGTATTGGGTCCCCCTGGGACACGAATCTAGCCAAAAACATTCAGTACTTC

V gene: TRBV19
clone size: once
D gene: NA
J gene: TRBJ2-3
CDR3 protein: CASSGGGPSDTQYF
CDR3 DNA: TGTGCCAGTAGTGGGGGGGGCCCTTCAGATACGCAGTATTTT

V gene: TRBV7-9
clone size: NA
D gene: TRBD1
J gene: TRBJ2-1
CDR3 protein: CASSLTPGQDYNEQFF
CDR3 DNA: TGTGCCAGCAGCTTGACGCCGGGACAGGACTACAATGAGCAGTTCTTC

V gene: TRBV3-1/TRBV3-2
clone size: NA
D gene: NA
J gene: TRBJ2-7
CDR3 protein: CASSPTGTTTSEQYF
CDR3 DNA: TGTGCCAGCAGCCCAACAGGGACGACTACTTCCGAGCAGTACTTC

V gene: TRBV10-3
clone size: NA
D gene: NA
J gene: TRBJ2-7
CDR3 protein: CATGRGQGSYEQYF
CDR3 DNA: TGTGCCACCGGGAGGGGACAGGGCTCCTACGAGCAGTACTTC

V gene: TRBV10-3
clone size: NA
D gene: TRBD2
J gene: TRBJ2-7
CDR3 protein: CAIKTSGSYEQYF
CDR3 DNA: TGTGCCATCAAAACTAGCGGGTCCTACGAGCAGTACTTC

V gene: TRBV2
clone size: once
D gene: TRBD2
J gene: TRBJ2-7
CDR3 protein: CASSFGLAFSYEQYF
CDR3 DNA: TGTGCCAGCAGCTTCGGACTAGCGTTTTCCTACGAGCAGTACTTC

V gene: TRBV5-4
clone size: NA
D gene: TRBD1
J gene: TRBJ1-3
CDR3 protein: CASSLGDRGIGNTIYF
CDR3 DNA: TGTGCCAGCAGCTTGGGGGACAGGGGTATAGGAAACACCATATATTTT

V gene: TRBV27
clone size: NA
D gene: NA
J gene: TRBJ2-2
CDR3 protein: CASSFSAGGGGELFF
CDR3 DNA: TGTGCCAGCAGTTTTTCAGCAGGGGGAGGCGGGGAGCTGTTTTTT

V gene: TRBV6-5
clone size: once
D gene: TRBD2
J gene: TRBJ2-1
CDR3 protein: CASSYRGASGREKQFF
CDR3 DNA: TGTGCCAGCAGTTATCGTGGGGCTAGCGGGAGAGAAAAGCAGTTCTTC

V gene: TRBV30
clone size: NA
D gene: NA
J gene: TRBJ1-1
CDR3 protein: CAWSQTENTEAFF
CDR3 DNA: TGTGCCTGGAGTCAGACAGAGAACACTGAAGCTTTCTTT

V gene: TRBV12-3/TRBV12-4
clone size: NA
D gene: NA
J gene: TRBJ1-5
CDR3 protein: CASSTNYQPQHF
CDR3 DNA: TGTGCCAGCAGTACTAACTATCAGCCCCAGCATTTT

V gene: TRBV6-2/TRBV6-3
clone size: once
D gene: NA
J gene: TRBJ2-2
CDR3 protein: CASSLYTGELFF
CDR3 DNA: TGTGCCAGCAGTCTGTACACCGGGGAGCTGTTTTTT

V gene: TRBV6-5
clone size: NA
D gene: NA
J gene: TRBJ1-6
CDR3 protein: CASSYSIGDYNSPLHF
CDR3 DNA: TGTGCCAGCAGTTACTCGATAGGGGATTATAATTCACCCCTCCACTTT

V gene: TRBV15
clone size: NA
D gene: TRBD1
J gene: TRBJ2-7
CDR3 protein: CATSRETGSMYEQYF
CDR3 DNA: TGTGCCACCAGCAGAGAGACAGGGTCCATGTACGAGCAGTACTTC

V gene: TRBV7-9
clone size: NA
D gene: NA
J gene: TRBJ1-1
CDR3 protein: CASSQWNTEAFF
CDR3 DNA: TGTGCCAGCAGCCAATGGAACACTGAAGCTTTCTTT

V gene: TRBV7-9
clone size: NA
D gene: NA
J gene: TRBJ1-1
CDR3 protein: CATTGTPLTEAFF
CDR3 DNA: TGTGCCACCACCGGGACACCCCTAACTGAAGCTTTCTTT

V gene: TRBV6-4
clone size: NA
D gene: TRBD1
J gene: TRBJ1-2
CDR3 protein: CASSERTGRGGYTF
CDR3 DNA: TGTGCCAGCAGTGAGCGGACAGGGCGGGGCGGCTACACCTTC

V gene: TRBV4-1
clone size: once
D gene: TRBD1
J gene: TRBJ1-3
CDR3 protein: CASSQDMQGDSGNTIYF
CDR3 DNA: TGCGCCAGCAGCCAAGATATGCAGGGGGACTCTGGAAACACCATATATTTT

V gene: TRBV5-6
clone size: NA
D gene: NA
J gene: TRBJ2-1
CDR3 protein: CASSFADSNEQFF
CDR3 DNA: TGTGCCAGCAGCTTTGCGGACAGTAATGAGCAGTTCTTC

V gene: TRBV9
clone size: NA
D gene: TRBD1
J gene: TRBJ1-4
CDR3 protein: CASSVGTGPKEKLFF
CDR3 DNA: TGTGCCAGCAGCGTAGGGACAGGGCCAAAGGAAAAACTGTTTTTT

V gene: TRBV6-5
clone size: once
D gene: NA
J gene: TRBJ2-7
CDR3 protein: CAIQWGVQTYEQYF
CDR3 DNA: TGTGCCATCCAATGGGGGGTGCAAACTTACGAGCAGTACTTC

V gene: TRBV2
clone size: NA
D gene: NA
J gene: TRBJ2-7
CDR3 protein: CASSPEGRYDEQYF
CDR3 DNA: TGTGCCAGCAGCCCCGAGGGGAGGTATGACGAGCAGTACTTC

V gene: TRBV3-1/TRBV3-2
clone size: NA
D gene: NA
J gene: TRBJ1-1
CDR3 protein: CASSLTGNTEAFF
CDR3 DNA: TGTGCCAGCAGCCTTACAGGGAACACTGAAGCTTTCTTT

V gene: TRBV9
clone size: NA
D gene: NA
J gene: TRBJ1-2
CDR3 protein: CASSVDWGLNYGYTF
CDR3 DNA: TGTGCCAGCAGCGTAGATTGGGGGCTTAACTATGGCTACACCTTC

V gene: TRBV5-5
clone size: once
D gene: TRBD2
J gene: TRBJ2-7
CDR3 protein: CASSWETSGRAGEQYF
CDR3 DNA: TGTGCCAGCAGCTGGGAGACTAGCGGGAGAGCGGGCGAGCAGTACTTC

V gene: TRBV6-5
clone size: NA
D gene: NA
J gene: TRBJ1-3
CDR3 protein: CASTDILGHGNTIYF
CDR3 DNA: TGTGCCAGCACCGACATTCTGGGGCACGGAAACACCATATATTTT

V gene: TRBV14
clone size: NA
D gene: TRBD1
J gene: TRBJ1-2
CDR3 protein: CASSQADRVGGYTF
CDR3 DNA: TGTGCCAGCAGCCAAGCCGACAGGGTGGGTGGCTACACCTTC

V gene: TRBV7-9
clone size: NA
D gene: TRBD1
J gene: TRBJ2-1
CDR3 protein: CASSSGQGEQFF
CDR3 DNA: TGTGCCAGCAGCTCCGGACAGGGTGAGCAGTTCTTC

V gene: TRBV4-2
clone size: NA
D gene: TRBD1
J gene: TRBJ2-7
CDR3 protein: CASSQEGTVAYEQYF
CDR3 DNA: TGTGCCAGCAGCCAAGAGGGGACAGTGGCCTACGAGCAGTACTTC

V gene: TRBV7-8
clone size: NA
D gene: TRBD1
J gene: TRBJ2-1
CDR3 protein: CASRPPQGARQGRSEQFF
CDR3 DNA: TGTGCCAGCAGACCTCCCCAGGGGGCGCGACAGGGGAGATCTGAGCAGTTCTTC

V gene: TRBV20-1
clone size: NA
D gene: NA
J gene: TRBJ1-2
CDR3 protein: CSARDLQKYTF
CDR3 DNA: TGCAGTGCTAGAGATTTGCAGAAGTACACCTTC

V gene: TRBV2
clone size: NA
D gene: TRBD2
J gene: TRBJ2-1
CDR3 protein: CASSPLAEYNEQFF
CDR3 DNA: TGTGCCAGCAGTCCACTAGCGGAGTACAATGAGCAGTTCTTC

V gene: TRBV3-1/TRBV3-2
clone size: NA
D gene: NA
J gene: TRBJ1-1
CDR3 protein: CASSQGSQGNTEAFF
CDR3 DNA: TGTGCCAGCAGCCAGGGGTCTCAGGGCAACACTGAAGCTTTCTTT

V gene: TRBV19
clone size: NA
D gene: TRBD1
J gene: TRBJ1-3
CDR3 protein: CASCDRGYGNTIYF
CDR3 DNA: TGTGCCAGCTGCGACAGGGGGTACGGAAACACCATATATTTT

V gene: TRBV7-9
clone size: NA
D gene: TRBD1
J gene: TRBJ2-2
CDR3 protein: CASSSDRDSNTGELFF
CDR3 DNA: TGTGCCAGCAGTTCGGACCGGGACAGTAACACCGGGGAGCTGTTTTTT

V gene: TRBV5-6
clone size: NA
D gene: NA
J gene: TRBJ1-1
CDR3 protein: CASSLGVQGEFSEAFF
CDR3 DNA: TGTGCCAGCAGCTTGGGGGTACAAGGAGAGTTTTCTGAAGCTTTCTTT

V gene: TRBV6-5
clone size: NA
D gene: NA
J gene: TRBJ2-7
CDR3 protein: CASSYSDSRSYEQYF
CDR3 DNA: TGTGCCAGCAGTTACTCGGACAGTCGCTCCTACGAGCAGTACTTC

V gene: TRBV29-1
clone size: NA
D gene: NA
J gene: TRBJ2-1
CDR3 protein: CSVSSDGNEQFF
CDR3 DNA: TGCAGCGTCTCTTCAGATGGCAATGAGCAGTTCTTC

V gene: TRBV7-7
clone size: NA
D gene: TRBD2
J gene: TRBJ2-5
CDR3 protein: CASSLAGGEGETQYF
CDR3 DNA: TGTGCCAGCAGCTTAGCTGGAGGGGAGGGAGAGACCCAGTACTTC

V gene: TRBV18
clone size: NA
D gene: TRBD1
J gene: TRBJ1-6
CDR3 protein: CASSRDRNSPLHF
CDR3 DNA: TGTGCCAGCTCCCGGGACAGAAATTCACCCCTCCACTTT

V gene: TRBV5-1
clone size: NA
D gene: NA
J gene: TRBJ1-2
CDR3 protein: CASSAGGASGYTF
CDR3 DNA: TGCGCCAGCAGCGCCGGGGGGGCTTCTGGCTACACCTTC

V gene: TRBV18
clone size: NA
D gene: NA
J gene: TRBJ2-2
CDR3 protein: CASSPAKSNTGELFF
CDR3 DNA: TGTGCCAGCTCCCCAGCTAAATCGAACACCGGGGAGCTGTTTTTT

V gene: TRBV11-2
clone size: NA
D gene: TRBD2
J gene: TRBJ2-5
CDR3 protein: CASSLASGSGETQYF
CDR3 DNA: TGTGCCAGCAGCTTAGCTAGCGGGAGTGGTGAGACCCAGTACTTC

V gene: TRBV7-9
clone size: NA
D gene: TRBD2
J gene: TRBJ2-7
CDR3 protein: CASTFGTSGSYEQYF
CDR3 DNA: TGTGCCAGCACCTTCGGGACTAGCGGGAGCTACGAGCAGTACTTC

V gene: TRBV6-5
clone size: NA
D gene: TRBD1
J gene: TRBJ1-1
CDR3 protein: CATSRQGNTEAFF
CDR3 DNA: TGTGCCACCTCGAGACAGGGGAACACTGAAGCTTTCTTT

V gene: TRBV19
clone size: NA
D gene: NA
J gene: TRBJ1-5
CDR3 protein: CAIGQTSNQPQHF
CDR3 DNA: TGTGCCATTGGACAGACTAGCAATCAGCCCCAGCATTTT

V gene: TRBV6-5
clone size: NA
D gene: NA
J gene: TRBJ2-7
CDR3 protein: CASSYSGFWSEQYF
CDR3 DNA: TGTGCCAGCAGTTACTCGGGCTTCTGGTCCGAGCAGTACTTC

V gene: TRBV12-3/TRBV12-4
clone size: once
D gene: NA
J gene: TRBJ1-2
CDR3 protein: CASSSLDGYTF
CDR3 DNA: TGTGCCAGCAGTTCACTGGATGGCTACACCTTC

V gene: TRBV12-3/TRBV12-4
clone size: NA
D gene: NA
J gene: TRBJ2-3
CDR3 protein: CASSSGQLDTQYF
CDR3 DNA: TGTGCCAGCAGTTCCGGACAGTTAGATACGCAGTATTTT

V gene: TRBV5-1
clone size: NA
D gene: TRBD2
J gene: TRBJ2-3
CDR3 protein: CASSLGGSTDTQYF
CDR3 DNA: TGCGCCAGCTCCCTGGGGGGGAGCACAGATACGCAGTATTTT